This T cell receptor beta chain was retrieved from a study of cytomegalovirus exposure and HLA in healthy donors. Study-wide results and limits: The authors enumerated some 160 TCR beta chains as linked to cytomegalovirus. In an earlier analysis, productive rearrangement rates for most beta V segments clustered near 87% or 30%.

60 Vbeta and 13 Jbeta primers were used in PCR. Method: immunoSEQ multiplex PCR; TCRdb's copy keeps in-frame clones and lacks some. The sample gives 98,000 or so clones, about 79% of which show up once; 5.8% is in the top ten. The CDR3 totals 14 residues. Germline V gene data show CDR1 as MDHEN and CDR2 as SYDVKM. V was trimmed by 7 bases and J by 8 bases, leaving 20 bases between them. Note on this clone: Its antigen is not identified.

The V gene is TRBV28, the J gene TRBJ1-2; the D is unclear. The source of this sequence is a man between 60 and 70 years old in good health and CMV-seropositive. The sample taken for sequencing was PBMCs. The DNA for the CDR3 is TGTGCCAGCACCCGGTTGGGGAGGAAAGGGGGCTACACCTTC. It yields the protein CASTRLGRKGGYTF.